The TCR beta chain under discussion was sequenced for a study of CD8 T cells in ankylosing spondylitis. V was clipped by 4 bases and J by 4 bases; unmatched bases: 9. There are 15 residues in the CDR3. CDR1 is DFQATT, CDR2 SNEGSKA, per germline (reference sequence). Study-wide results and limits: A TCR beta motif made of roughly eight highly homologous variants seemed typical of ankylosing spondylitis blood.

Regarding this clonotype: What it recognizes is unknown.

MiXCR, applied by TCRdb to the 5' RACE reads, yields one record per CDR3 protein. The table has about 540,000 distinct CDR3 sequences, about 13% seen once. The sequenced sample was blood, either unsorted or a sorted T cell fraction (not recorded which). The sequence came from a male donor with ankylosing spondylitis. V is TRBV20-1 and J is TRBJ2-3; 9 nucleotides align to TRBD1. Here the CDR3 reads CSATVLGQGPDTQYF. CDR3 DNA sequence: TGCAGTGCTACCGTTTTGGGACAGGGACCAGATACGCAGTATTTT.